This T cell receptor beta chain was sequenced in a study of blood T cell repertoires in COVID-19. Study at large: COVID-19 samples collected from the United States, Italy and Spain covered acute and convalescent phases.

This clone occurred a few times. The CDR3 has 15 residues. Deletions cut 3 bases from V and 1 base from J, with 11 bases between. The germline V gene encodes CDR1 KGHDR and CDR2 SFDVKD. How the authors handled the data: Cell counts per sample came from amplifying reference gene primers. Method: immunoSEQ multiplex PCR; TCRdb's copy keeps in-frame clones and lacks some. D and trimming were read from the DNA, whereas the V and J calls and clone size are those reported in that table. The sample includes hundreds of thousands of clones, approximately 90% seen only once; the top ten take roughly 12%. Followed over time, Seattle patients had been enrolled while infection was active.

This receptor was identified in a woman aged 45-65 years with COVID-19, enrolled during active disease. The chain uses TRBV24-1 and TRBJ2-5; D perhaps matches TRBD1 (5 bases). Sequenced: peripheral blood. In nucleotides, the CDR3 is TGTGCCACCAGTGATCAGACAGTCATCCAAGAGACCCAGTACTTC. Encoded protein: CATSDQTVIQETQYF.